This is a list of T cell receptor beta chains from one sample in a study of T cell repertoires in aging, cancer and after chemotherapy. TCRdb used MiXCR to reprocess the multiplex PCR reads, holding one entry per CDR3 protein. The sample consists of 450 to 550 distinct CDR3 sequences, less than 20% of them appearing once. Sample: blood. The receptors come from a human donor with a solid tumor. Each CDR3 is given with its conserved first and last residue. A D gene is named only where the DNA matches it firmly. Size values are once, few and many counts, or a class for expanded clones, and some rows have none.

J gene: TRBJ2-2; D gene: TRBD1; V gene: TRBV6-5; clone size: -; CDR3 protein: CASSSPDRGLTGELFF; CDR3 DNA: TGTGCCAGCAGCTCCCCGGACAGGGGTTTAACCGGGGAGCTGTTTTTT
J gene: TRBJ2-1; D gene: -; V gene: TRBV11-3; clone size: few; CDR3 protein: CASSSDNDEQFF; CDR3 DNA: TGTGCCAGCAGCTCCGACAATGATGAGCAGTTCTTC
J gene: TRBJ1-2; D gene: -; V gene: TRBV20-1; clone size: large; CDR3 protein: CSARRDSLGYTF; CDR3 DNA: TGCAGTGCCCGCCGGGACTCCTTGGGCTACACCTTC
J gene: TRBJ1-2; D gene: TRBD1; V gene: TRBV6-5; clone size: large; CDR3 protein: CASSWDRGYGYTF; CDR3 DNA: TGTGCCAGCAGTTGGGACAGGGGTTATGGCTACACCTTC
J gene: TRBJ2-5; D gene: TRBD2; V gene: TRBV11-2; clone size: few; CDR3 protein: CASSPAGGPETQYF; CDR3 DNA: TGTGCCAGCAGCCCGGCGGGGGGGCCAGAGACCCAGTACTTC
J gene: TRBJ2-6; D gene: -; V gene: TRBV7-6; clone size: large; CDR3 protein: CASRLASGANVLTF; CDR3 DNA: TGTGCCAGCAGACTAGCATCCGGGGCCAACGTCCTGACTTTC
J gene: TRBJ2-4; D gene: -; V gene: TRBV27; clone size: large; CDR3 protein: CASSFGRAKNIQYF; CDR3 DNA: TGTGCCAGCTCCTTTGGGAGAGCCAAAAACATTCAGTACTTC
J gene: TRBJ2-2; D gene: TRBD1; V gene: TRBV4-3; clone size: large; CDR3 protein: CASSQDGAGQGIGELFF; CDR3 DNA: TGCGCCAGCAGCCAAGATGGGGCGGGACAGGGAATCGGGGAGCTGTTTTTT
J gene: TRBJ2-3; D gene: TRBD1; V gene: TRBV13; clone size: once; CDR3 protein: CASSFSPDRAGTQYF; CDR3 DNA: TGTGCCAGCAGCTTTTCCCCGGACAGGGCGGGTACGCAGTATTTT
J gene: TRBJ2-4; D gene: TRBD1; V gene: TRBV7-6; clone size: hyperexpanded; CDR3 protein: CASSPAGQGNIQYF; CDR3 DNA: TGTGCCAGCAGCCCCGCGGGACAGGGGAACATTCAGTACTTC
J gene: TRBJ2-7; D gene: -; V gene: TRBV27; clone size: large; CDR3 protein: CASSRQGFGEQYF; CDR3 DNA: TGTGCCAGCAGTCGGCAGGGTTTCGGAGAGCAGTACTTC
J gene: TRBJ1-5; D gene: TRBD1; V gene: TRBV24-1; clone size: large; CDR3 protein: CATSDLTGAVSNQPQHF; CDR3 DNA: TGTGCCACCAGTGATTTGACAGGGGCCGTGAGCAATCAGCCCCAGCATTTT
J gene: TRBJ2-1; D gene: -; V gene: TRBV20-1; clone size: large; CDR3 protein: CSATRGSRYNEQFF; CDR3 DNA: TGCAGTGCCACGCGCGGGTCCAGATACAATGAGCAGTTCTTC
J gene: TRBJ1-5; D gene: TRBD1; V gene: TRBV6-5; clone size: large; CDR3 protein: CASRRTGGGDQPQHF; CDR3 DNA: TGTGCCAGCAGACGGACAGGGGGCGGAGATCAGCCCCAGCATTTT
J gene: TRBJ2-7; D gene: -; V gene: TRBV27; clone size: large; CDR3 protein: CASSLYQGIHYEQYF; CDR3 DNA: TGTGCCAGCAGTTTATACCAGGGGATCCACTACGAGCAGTACTTC
J gene: TRBJ2-1; D gene: TRBD2; V gene: TRBV7-9; clone size: large; CDR3 protein: CASSGLAVTYNEQFF; CDR3 DNA: TGTGCCAGCAGCGGCCTAGCGGTTACCTACAATGAGCAGTTCTTC
J gene: TRBJ1-4; D gene: TRBD1; V gene: TRBV30; clone size: large; CDR3 protein: CAWTPGQAPPKLFF; CDR3 DNA: TGTGCCTGGACCCCCGGACAGGCACCGCCAAAACTGTTTTTT
J gene: TRBJ2-3; D gene: -; V gene: TRBV15; clone size: large; CDR3 protein: CATSRLAGVGRDTQYF; CDR3 DNA: TGTGCCACCAGCAGACTGGCCGGGGTTGGCAGGGATACGCAGTATTTT
J gene: TRBJ1-1; D gene: -; V gene: TRBV12-3/TRBV12-4; clone size: -; CDR3 protein: CASRWGPNTEAFF; CDR3 DNA: TGTGCTAGCAGGTGGGGCCCGAACACTGAAGCTTTCTTT
J gene: TRBJ1-4; D gene: TRBD1; V gene: TRBV7-9; clone size: large; CDR3 protein: CASSSGGGEGEKLFF; CDR3 DNA: TGTGCCAGCAGCTCAGGGGGCGGTGAAGGAGAAAAACTGTTTTTT
J gene: TRBJ2-2; D gene: TRBD2; V gene: TRBV11-2; clone size: -; CDR3 protein: CASSPGTSGRVVTGELFF; CDR3 DNA: TGTGCCAGCAGCCCTGGGACTAGCGGGAGAGTAGTCACCGGGGAGCTGTTTTTT
J gene: TRBJ2-3; D gene: -; V gene: TRBV12-3/TRBV12-4; clone size: large; CDR3 protein: CASSFSWGLDTDTQYF; CDR3 DNA: TGTGCCAGCAGTTTTAGCTGGGGACTGGACACAGATACGCAGTATTTT
J gene: TRBJ1-2; D gene: TRBD1; V gene: TRBV6-5; clone size: -; CDR3 protein: CASSSPDRGYGYTF; CDR3 DNA: TGTGCCAGCAGCTCCCCGGACAGGGGTTATGGCTACACCTTC
J gene: TRBJ2-7; D gene: -; V gene: TRBV5-4; clone size: large; CDR3 protein: CASRRDEYEQYF; CDR3 DNA: TGTGCCAGCAGGCGGGACGAGTACGAGCAGTACTTC
J gene: TRBJ2-1; D gene: -; V gene: TRBV19; clone size: large; CDR3 protein: CASSNRVSNEQFF; CDR3 DNA: TGTGCCAGTAGTAACAGGGTTTCCAATGAGCAGTTCTTC
J gene: TRBJ1-1; D gene: -; V gene: TRBV20-1; clone size: large; CDR3 protein: CSAMQLYPLSEAFF; CDR3 DNA: TGCAGTGCTATGCAGTTATACCCCCTGTCTGAAGCTTTCTTT
J gene: TRBJ2-1; D gene: -; V gene: TRBV20-1; clone size: large; CDR3 protein: CSASPGAGLGEQFF; CDR3 DNA: TGCAGTGCGTCCCCGGGGGCCGGCTTGGGCGAGCAGTTCTTC
J gene: TRBJ2-3; D gene: TRBD2; V gene: TRBV12-3/TRBV12-4; clone size: few; CDR3 protein: CASSSYRGEGTDTQYF; CDR3 DNA: TGTGCCAGCAGCTCATACCGGGGGGAAGGCACAGATACGCAGTATTTT
J gene: TRBJ1-4; D gene: -; V gene: TRBV20-1; clone size: large; CDR3 protein: CSAPKTSEKLFF; CDR3 DNA: TGCAGTGCCCCCAAAACATCGGAAAAACTGTTTTTT
J gene: TRBJ2-7; D gene: TRBD2; V gene: TRBV15; clone size: large; CDR3 protein: CATSRVTSGSYEQYF; CDR3 DNA: TGTGCCACCAGCAGAGTGACTAGCGGGAGCTACGAGCAGTACTTC
J gene: TRBJ2-5; D gene: TRBD1; V gene: TRBV5-6; clone size: large; CDR3 protein: CASSSIQGGAETQYF; CDR3 DNA: TGTGCCAGCAGCTCGATACAGGGGGGCGCGGAGACCCAGTACTTC
J gene: TRBJ2-7; D gene: TRBD1; V gene: TRBV4-3; clone size: large; CDR3 protein: CASSQGTGGGLNEQYF; CDR3 DNA: TGCGCCAGCAGCCAGGGCACAGGGGGCGGCTTGAACGAGCAGTACTTC
J gene: TRBJ2-7; D gene: -; V gene: TRBV27; clone size: large; CDR3 protein: CASSSWSSYEQYF; CDR3 DNA: TGTGCCAGCAGTTCTTGGAGCTCCTACGAGCAGTACTTC
J gene: TRBJ2-7; D gene: -; V gene: TRBV6-5; clone size: large; CDR3 protein: CASSHRRGEQYF; CDR3 DNA: TGTGCCAGCAGTCACCGTAGGGGCGAGCAGTACTTC
J gene: TRBJ2-7; D gene: TRBD2; V gene: TRBV7-9; clone size: -; CDR3 protein: CASSPGLAGGPNYEQYF; CDR3 DNA: TGTGCCAGCAGCCCGGGACTAGCGGGGGGACCTAACTACGAGCAGTACTTC
J gene: TRBJ1-5; D gene: -; V gene: TRBV5-6; clone size: large; CDR3 protein: CASSLTSNQPQHF; CDR3 DNA: TGTGCCAGCAGCTTAACAAGCAATCAGCCCCAGCATTTT
J gene: TRBJ2-7; D gene: -; V gene: TRBV4-1; clone size: medium-sized; CDR3 protein: CASSQEGPYEQYF; CDR3 DNA: TGCGCCAGCAGCCAAGAGGGACCCTACGAGCAGTACTTC
J gene: TRBJ2-5; D gene: -; V gene: TRBV6-6; clone size: large; CDR3 protein: CASSSAAGVTETQYF; CDR3 DNA: TGTGCCAGCAGTTCTGCGGCAGGAGTGACGGAGACCCAGTACTTC
J gene: TRBJ2-2; D gene: TRBD2; V gene: TRBV14; clone size: medium-sized; CDR3 protein: CASRGPSGVNTGELFF; CDR3 DNA: TGTGCCAGCAGGGGACCCAGCGGGGTGAACACCGGGGAGCTGTTTTTT
J gene: TRBJ1-5; D gene: -; V gene: TRBV5-6; clone size: large; CDR3 protein: CASSHGGGRINQPQHF; CDR3 DNA: TGTGCCAGCAGCCATGGAGGCGGGCGGATCAATCAGCCCCAGCATTTT
J gene: TRBJ1-4; D gene: TRBD1; V gene: TRBV20-1; clone size: -; CDR3 protein: CSAASPGQGAHEKLFF; CDR3 DNA: TGCAGTGCTGCTTCACCGGGACAGGGAGCTCATGAAAAACTGTTTTTT
J gene: TRBJ2-7; D gene: -; V gene: TRBV7-9; clone size: large; CDR3 protein: CASSFGTSPYEQYF; CDR3 DNA: TGTGCCAGCAGCTTCGGGACATCTCCCTACGAGCAGTACTTC
J gene: TRBJ2-1; D gene: TRBD2; V gene: TRBV20-1; clone size: -; CDR3 protein: CSARDWAGLAGGYNEQFF; CDR3 DNA: TGCAGTGCTAGAGATTGGGCGGGACTAGCGGGGGGGTACAATGAGCAGTTCTTC
J gene: TRBJ1-6; D gene: -; V gene: TRBV20-1; clone size: large; CDR3 protein: CSARDLQGSTQNSPLHF; CDR3 DNA: TGCAGTGCTAGAGATTTACAGGGATCAACACAAAATTCACCCCTCCACTTT
J gene: TRBJ1-2; D gene: -; V gene: TRBV30; clone size: large; CDR3 protein: CAWSATWVNNYGYTF; CDR3 DNA: TGTGCCTGGAGCGCAACGTGGGTTAATAACTATGGCTACACCTTC